Each of the 24 T cell receptor beta chains below was sequenced from the same sample in a study of human T cells and chemical hapten exposure. Time point reported: pre-sensitization, week 0. Documented treatment: therapeutic diphenylcyclopropenone sensitization with weekly scalp DPC. MiXCR was run by TCRdb on the RACE reads, yielding one entry per CDR3 protein. The table lists 300,000 to 450,000 distinct CDR3 sequences, roughly 5% of them singletons. Source: whole blood, taken in connection with sensitization to the hapten diphenylcyclopropenone (DPC). Source of these receptors: a woman in her 50s with alopecia areata. Some clones in this sample may be carry-over from other donors' samples.

This clonotype came up many times. The gene calls are TRBV3-1 and TRBJ2-3, with D perhaps TRBD2 (6 bases). Germline-derived CDR1 and CDR2 are LGHDT and YNNKEL (reference sequence). The CDR3 runs 15 residues. The germline V and J ends were trimmed by 1 base and 5 bases, with 13 bases remaining between them. The CDR3 sequence: CASSQGGEEVDTQYF. DNA of the CDR3: TGTGCCAGCAGCCAAGGCGGGGAAGAGGTAGATACGCAGTATTTT.

The rearrangement joins TRBV18 to TRBJ1-2; D is uncertain. The V end lost 3 bases, the J end lost 9 bases, and 20 bases lay between the germline ends. Germline values: CDR1 KGHSH, CDR2 LQKENI. This CDR3 is built from 15 residues. The CDR3 loop is CASSPRGPRGTSYTF. DNA for the CDR3: TGTGCCAGCTCACCCCGGGGTCCGCGGGGAACGAGCTACACCTTC. The full variable domain, with the rest looked up from reference TRBV18 and TRBJ1-2, is NAGVMQNPRHLVRRRGQEARLRCSPMKGHSHVYWYRQLPEEGLKFMVYLQKENIIDESGMPKERFSAEFPKEGPSILRIQQVVRGDSAAYFCASSPRGPRGTSYTFGSGTRLTVV.

V gene TRBV5-1 combines with J gene TRBJ2-2; D remains unclear. The CDR3 sequence is 13 residues long. Trimming pared 0 bases from V and 7 bases from J, leaving 7 bases between. Germline V gene data show CDR1 as SGHRS and CDR2 as YFSETQ. The CDR3, as DNA: TGCGCCAGCAGCTTGGACGGAAACGGGGAGCTGTTTTTT. Translated, it gives CASSLDGNGELFF.

This clonotype appeared a few times. The chain carries TRBV28 and TRBJ1-4, with D unclear. Per germline, CDR1 MDHEN and CDR2 SYDVKM. This CDR3 has 14 residues. V dropped 3 bases and J dropped 3 bases, with 8 bases sitting between them. The CDR3 protein is CASSLHGPNEKLFF. In DNA form, the CDR3 reads TGTGCCAGCAGTTTGCACGGCCCTAATGAAAAACTGTTTTTT.

The chain uses TRBV20-1 and TRBJ2-7; TRBD1 matches at 7 bases. The V gene's germline CDR1 is DFQATT and CDR2 SNEGSKA (reference sequence). The CDR3 covers 15 residues. V was pared by 2 bases and J by 0 bases, with 7 bases of the junction left unmatched. In DNA, the CDR3 is TGCAGTGCTAGAACAACGGACAGGCCCTCCTACGAGCAGTACTTC. This sequence encodes CSARTTDRPSYEQYF.

This clonotype was counted many times. The chain has TRBV12-3 or TRBV12-4 and TRBJ1-1; D gene uncertain. CDR3 length: 12 residues. Trimming pared 6 bases from V and 3 bases from J, leaving 8 bases between. The DNA for the CDR3 is TGTGCCAGCAGCCTAGTCTACACTGAAGCTTTCTTT. Its protein is CASSLVYTEAFF.

This clonotype was seen a few times. J is TRBJ2-7 and V is TRBV5-6; D is possibly TRBD1 or TRBD2 (5 bases each). V dropped 0 bases and J dropped 1 base, with 8 bases sitting between them. This CDR3 is 14 amino acids long. The germline gives CDR1 SGHDT, CDR2 YYEEEE. The CDR3 DNA follows: TGTGCCAGCAGCTTGGGGGACGGTTCCTACGAGCAGTACTTC. It translates to CASSLGDGSYEQYF.

This clonotype was detected ten times or more. The chain employs TRBV28 and TRBJ2-7; maybe TRBD2 (7 bases). From germline, CDR1 is MDHEN and CDR2 SYDVKM. CDR3 length: 16 residues. Trimming removed 7 bases from V and 4 bases from J, with 23 bases in between. CDR3 sequence: CASTSNGGPVTYEQYF. Here the CDR3 DNA reads TGTGCCAGCACAAGCAACGGGGGGCCGGTTACTTACGAGCAGTACTTC.

This clonotype was counted ten times or more. The chain couples TRBV29-1 to TRBJ1-1; TRBD1 might be the D (5 bases). CDR3 length: 12 residues. V was trimmed by 4 bases and J by 4 bases, leaving 10 bases between them. Germline CDR1 is SQVTM and CDR2 is ANQGSEA. CDR3 bases: TGCAGCGTTGTGGGGGGTAGCACTGAAGCTTTCTTT. It is translated as CSVVGGSTEAFF. The full variable domain, rest sourced from reference TRBV29-1 and TRBJ1-1, is SAVISQKPSRDICQRGTSLTIQCQVDSQVTMMFWYRQQPGQSLTLIATANQGSEATYESGFVIDKFPISRPNLTFSTLTVSNMSPEDSSIYLCSVVGGSTEAFFGQGTRLTVV.

This clonotype was found many times. This chain links TRBV28 with TRBJ2-1; TRBD1 aligns across 7 bases. The CDR3 length is 16 residues. Germline V gene lookup returns CDR1 MDHEN and CDR2 SYDVKM. Trimming at V came to 6 bases and at J to 0 bases, leaving 8 bases not matched to a gene. CDR3 nucleotides: TGTGCCAGCAGCCCAGACAGGGCGAGCTCCTACAATGAGCAGTTCTTC. It translates to CASSPDRASSYNEQFF.

This clonotype was detected a few times. This sequence joins TRBV5-5 and TRBJ2-3, with D perhaps given as TRBD1 or TRBD2 (6 bases each). The V and J ends lost 0 bases and 1 base respectively, with 12 bases between them. The CDR3 loop spans 16 amino acids. CDR1 is SGHKS and CDR2 is YYEKEE in the germline V gene (reference sequence). The CDR3 DNA is TGTGCCAGCAGCTTGGTCCCAGGGGAGGGCACAGATACGCAGTATTTT. Protein product: CASSLVPGEGTDTQYF.

This clonotype has at least ten counts. The chain carries TRBV27 and TRBJ1-1; no firm D call. This CDR3 is 15 amino acids long. CDR1 is MNHEY, CDR2 SMNVEV, per germline (reference sequence). The V end lost 5 bases, the J end lost 2 bases, and 15 bases lay between the germline ends. CDR3 amino acids: CASSLRNVVNTEAFF. DNA for the CDR3: TGTGCCAGCAGTCTCCGGAACGTCGTAAACACTGAAGCTTTCTTT.

This clonotype was picked up many times. V usage is TRBV3-1 and J usage is TRBJ2-4; D is uncertain. Trimming pared 1 base from V and 0 bases from J, leaving 13 bases between. This CDR3 region has 17 residues. Per the germline V gene, CDR1 is LGHDT and CDR2 is YNNKEL (reference sequence). DNA of the CDR3: TGTGCCAGCAGCCAAGGTGGTTCTACCTTAGCCAAAAACATTCAGTACTTC. Its protein is CASSQGGSTLAKNIQYF.

A word on this clonotype: At one end the junction does not follow the germline gene, possibly because of a read error. The CDR3 region is CASRLELAGGTDTQYF. CDR3 nucleotides: TGCGCCAGCAGATTGGAACTAGCGGGGGGCACAGATACGCAGTATTTT. This sequence joins TRBV5-1 and TRBJ2-3, with 11 positions matching TRBD2. The germline V gene has CDR1 SGHRS and CDR2 YFSETQ. This CDR3 is 16 amino acids long.

A remark on this clonotype: A much larger clone differs from this one at a single base, so this may be a read error. The chain links TRBV29-1 to TRBJ2-7; 8 nucleotides match TRBD1. CDR1 SQVTM and CDR2 ANQGSEA come from the germline V gene. CDR3 length equals 11 residues. The CDR3 is CCAQGAHEQYF. CDR3 nucleotides: TGCTGCGCCCAGGGGGCCCACGAGCAGTACTTC.

This clonotype was observed a few times. This sequence joins TRBV7-7 and TRBJ1-5; D call uncertain. V lost 1 base to trimming and J lost 11 bases, with 12 bases between them. Germline assignment: CDR1 SSHAT and CDR2 FNYEAQ (reference sequence). This CDR3 is 13 amino acids long. The CDR3 region is CASSLGPYWTQHF. CDR3 nucleotide sequence: TGTGCCAGCAGCTTAGGTCCCTATTGGACCCAGCATTTT.

This clonotype was counted ten times or more. The chain has TRBV29-1 and TRBJ2-5; tentative D call: TRBD1 (6 bases). CDR3 length: 16 residues. CDR1 and CDR2 from the germline V gene are SQVTM and ANQGSEA. Trimming took 8 bases from V and 4 from J, leaving 26 bases between them. The CDR3 loop reads CSIQQGGIGGTETQYF. CDR3 sequence (DNA): TGCAGCATTCAACAGGGTGGGATAGGCGGTACAGAGACCCAGTACTTC.

In its sample, this clonotype was seen a few times. J is TRBJ1-2 and V is TRBV27, with TRBD1 as a possible D gene (6 bases). Trimming pared 4 bases from V and 8 bases from J, leaving 14 bases between. This CDR3 is 13 amino acids long. The germline CDR1 and CDR2 sequences are MNHEY and SMNVEV (reference sequence). Written as DNA, the CDR3 is TGTGCCAGCAGTTCCTTGGGGGCGCGGGGCTACACCTTC. This gives the protein CASSSLGARGYTF.

The rearrangement joins TRBV25-1 to TRBJ2-7, with TRBD2 matching 7 bases. Looked up from germline, CDR1 is MGHDK and CDR2 is SYGVNS. J lost 2 bases, V lost 2 bases, and 3 bases had no gene match. CDR3 length: 14 amino acids. Here the CDR3 reads CASSERGGTYEQYF. CDR3 nucleotides: TGTGCCAGCAGTGAACGCGGGGGAACCTACGAGCAGTACTTC.

This clonotype was seen only a few times. The V call is TRBV5-1, the J call TRBJ2-5, with 13 bases aligning to TRBD2. The germline gives CDR1 SGHRS, CDR2 YFSETQ. The CDR3 extends over 16 amino acids. V lost 6 bases, J lost 1 base, and 6 bases stayed unmatched. The CDR3 sequence: CASTLGLAGLQETQYF. The DNA for the CDR3 is TGCGCCAGCACTCTGGGACTAGCGGGGCTCCAAGAGACCCAGTACTTC.

The chain uses TRBV9 and TRBJ2-7; unclear D gene. Trimming took 2 bases from V and 5 from J, leaving 11 bases between them. The CDR3 length is 13 residues. Germline CDR1 is SGDLS and CDR2 is YYNGEE. The CDR3 DNA follows: TGTGCCAGCAGCGTGGCGCTGGTGGACGAGCAGTACTTC. Translating it yields CASSVALVDEQYF.

This clonotype was picked up many times. V and J are TRBV12-3 or TRBV12-4 and TRBJ1-1, with a possible D match to TRBD1 (5 bases). The CDR3 extends over 14 amino acids. The V and J ends lost 0 bases and 4 bases respectively, with 9 bases between them. The CDR3 DNA reads as TGTGCCAGCAGTTTAGCTGGGGCCCGCACTGAAGCTTTCTTT. Translating it yields CASSLAGARTEAFF.

Notes on this clonotype: One base separates it from a far larger clone, so it is likely a read error. J is TRBJ2-1 and V is TRBV28; tentative D call: TRBD1 (5 bases). Germline V CDR1 and CDR2: MDHEN, SYDVKM. CDR3 length equals 13 residues. V was trimmed by 4 bases and J by 4 bases, leaving 8 bases between them. In DNA form, the CDR3 reads TGTGCCAGCAGTTCCAGGACATACAATGAGCAGTTCTTC. Protein: CASSSRTYNEQFF.

This clonotype was seen repeatedly, ten times or more. This rearrangement joins TRBV20-1 to TRBJ2-2; maybe TRBD2 (5 bases). Per the germline V gene, CDR1 is DFQATT and CDR2 is SNEGSKA (reference sequence). V lost 5 bases and J 4 bases, leaving 14 bases between the germline ends. This CDR3 contains 14 residues. CDR3 nucleotide sequence: TGCAGTGCTCAAGATCCCCGGGGCACCGGGGAGCTGTTTTTT. Translated: CSAQDPRGTGELFF.